The sequence of this T cell receptor (beta chain) was determined in a study of CD8 T cells in ankylosing spondylitis. Study-wide points: As for the disease-linked clones, they showed a CD8+ phenotype and occurred at relatively low frequencies in peripheral blood. Typical of ankylosing spondylitis blood, it appeared, was a TCR beta motif of under 10 highly homologous variants.

Quantitative molecular-barcoded 5'-RACE generated the TCR beta libraries. MiXCR, run by TCRdb on the 5' RACE reads, gives a single entry per CDR3 protein. In the table there are about 800,000 distinct CDR3 sequences, 12% of which are singletons. The germline V gene has CDR1 SGHRS and CDR2 YFSETQ. V lost 0 bases and J lost 2, with 11 bases in between. This CDR3 spans 16 amino acids. Note on this clonotype: Its target is unknown.

This sequence was found in a male donor with ankylosing spondylitis. The sample comprised blood, either unsorted or a sorted T cell fraction (not recorded which). The V call is TRBV5-1, the J call TRBJ2-2; tentative D call: TRBD1 (5 bases). The CDR3 loop is CASSLARAANTGELFF. The CDR3 DNA sequence: TGCGCCAGCAGCTTGGCCAGGGCCGCAAACACCGGGGAGCTGTTTTTT.